This TCR beta chain originates from a study of Ad26.COV2.S vaccination and SARS-CoV-2 variants. CDR1 and CDR2 (germline): SGHTA, FQGNSA. V was clipped by 6 bases and J by 0 bases; unmatched bases: 6. This CDR3 has 15 amino acids. Some clones are missing from TCRdb's copy, which holds only in-frame ones; the method was immunoSEQ multiplex PCR. The repertoire consists of a few hundred thousand clones, with 92% occurring once and the leading ten covering 1.5% to 2%. Treatment defined: approximately 18 received Ad26.COV2.S at low or high dose, single or two shots; 5 received placebo; per-sample allocation not given. Vaccine and placebo recipients were sampled on day 63 after the first injection.

The source is a person between 18 and 59 years old who received the Ad26.COV2.S COVID-19 vaccine or a placebo. This rearrangement joins TRBV7-2 to TRBJ2-3; 7 nucleotides match TRBD1. Sequenced material: peripheral blood, taken in a trial of Ad26.COV2.S vaccine versus placebo. The CDR3 sequence is CASRRSQGSTDTQYF. CDR3 DNA sequence: TGTGCCAGCAGGCGGTCACAGGGGAGCACAGATACGCAGTATTTT.